These 12 T cell receptor beta chains originate from one sample sequenced in a study of blood T cell repertoires in COVID-19. Using immunoSEQ multiplex PCR, the repertoire was profiled, and TCRdb retains in-frame clones only, with some absent. Here the sample spans around 140,000 clones, over 80% being singletons. The source material was PBMCs or T cells enriched from blood (not recorded which). Receptor source: a man between 60 and 75 years old who had recovered from COVID-19.

V usage is TRBV19 and J usage is TRBJ1-6; D remains unclear. The CDR3 loop spans 14 amino acids. The V end was cut by 3 bases, the J end by 8 bases, with 11 bases between. Germline CDR1 LNHDA, CDR2 SQIVND (reference sequence). CDR3 amino acids: CASSIGRRDSPLHF. The CDR3 DNA reads as TGTGCCAGTAGTATCGGAAGGAGGGATTCACCCCTCCACTTT.

V gene TRBV9 combines with J gene TRBJ1-3; 8 bases are a match to TRBD1. This CDR3 contains 15 residues. CDR1 and CDR2 (germline): SGDLS, YYNGEE. After removal of 0 bases from V and 7 bases from J, the junction contained 6 bases not matched to a gene. The CDR3, as DNA: TGTGCCAGCAGCGTAGCTCCACAGGGGGAGAACACCATATATTTT. Its translation is CASSVAPQGENTIYF. Filled out from reference TRBV9 and TRBJ1-3, the complete variable domain reads DSGVTQTPKHLITATGQRVTLRCSPRSGDLSVYWYQQSLDQGLQFLIQYYNGEERAKGNILERFSAQQFPDLHSELNLSSLELGDSALYFCASSVAPQGENTIYFGEGSWLTVV.

The rearrangement links TRBV27 to TRBJ2-7; 7 nucleotides line up with TRBD1. This CDR3 has 14 amino acids. From germline, CDR1 is MNHEY and CDR2 SMNVEV (reference sequence). V shed 8 bases and J 0 bases; nucleotides not matched to a gene: 7. The chain's CDR3 is CASRPGQFSYEQYF. The CDR3 coding sequence is TGTGCCAGCCGCCCGGGACAGTTCTCCTACGAGCAGTACTTC.

The rearrangement joins TRBV6-2 or TRBV6-3 to TRBJ2-3, with D perhaps matching TRBD1 (5 bases). From germline, CDR1 is MNHEY and CDR2 SVGEGT. Trimming cost V 0 bases and J 4 bases, with 5 bases left between them. The CDR3 runs to 13 residues. The CDR3 DNA follows: TGTGCCAGCAGTTACTCGACAGCAGATACGCAGTATTTT. Translation: CASSYSTADTQYF.

The chain has TRBV5-1 and TRBJ1-5, with 7 bases that match TRBD1. V dropped 4 bases and J dropped 6; count of bases not matched to a gene: 7. This CDR3 is built from 14 residues. CDR1 and CDR2 from the germline V gene are SGHRS and YFSETQ. The CDR3 protein is CASSPGTAGQPQHF. The CDR3 nucleotides read TGCGCCAGCAGCCCCGGGACAGCTGGTCAGCCCCAGCATTTT.

The V gene is TRBV7-8, the J gene TRBJ2-1; tentatively, D is TRBD2 (5 bases). Germline V gene sequence: CDR1 SGHVS, CDR2 FQNEAQ. This CDR3 is built from 15 residues. V lost 6 bases and J lost 5, with 17 bases in between. The CDR3 here is CASSIPGRSDNEQFF. The CDR3, as DNA: TGTGCCAGCAGTATCCCGGGAAGGAGCGACAATGAGCAGTTCTTC.

The chain combines TRBV19 with TRBJ2-1; D call uncertain. This CDR3 contains 18 residues. Trimming cost V 3 bases and J 0 bases, with 18 bases left between them. Germline CDR1 reads LNHDA; CDR2 reads SQIVND (reference sequence). CDR3 coding DNA: TGTGCCAGTAGTATTGAGTTTTTAGTGCGGAGCTCCTACAATGAGCAGTTCTTC. Amino acids: CASSIEFLVRSSYNEQFF.

This clone was found a few times. The chain recombines TRBV4-2 with TRBJ2-1, with a tentative D call TRBD2 (6 bases). The germline V gene has CDR1 LGHNA and CDR2 YNFKEQ. Trimming pared 4 bases from V and 0 bases from J, leaving 16 bases between. CDR3 length equals 17 residues. CDR3 DNA sequence: TGTGCCAGCAGCCCCCGGGCGGGACTCCCCTCCTACAATGAGCAGTTCTTC. It codes for CASSPRAGLPSYNEQFF.

A word on this clone: Given the absence of the conserved phenylalanine or tryptophan at the CDR3 end, a read error is likely. It is unclear where the CDR3 begins or ends on the DNA, so no DNA is shown, and the CDR3 is as TCRdb lists it. V is TRBV29-1 and J is TRBJ2-7; the table's D call TRBD1 went unverified against the DNA. Germline CDR1 is SQVTM and CDR2 is ANQGSEA. Ends included, the CDR3 has 12 residues. Here the CDR3 reads CSVKEGRDRTYL.

This chain joins TRBV27 and TRBJ2-2; 7 bases match TRBD1. This CDR3 has 15 amino acids. Germline assignment: CDR1 MNHEY and CDR2 SMNVEV (reference sequence). J lost 3 bases, V lost 4 bases, and 5 bases had no gene match. CDR3 sequence: CASSYGDRYTGELFF. The CDR3 coding sequence is TGTGCCAGCAGTTATGGGGACAGATACACCGGGGAGCTGTTTTTT.

This clone has only one observation. The CDR3 DNA is TGTGCCAGCAGCTTCAGGGTTCGGGAGACCCAGTACTTC. Protein: CASSFRVRETQYF. V gene TRBV6-5 combines with J gene TRBJ2-5; a possible D gene is TRBD1 (5 bases). The CDR3 length is 13 residues. Germline lookup yields CDR1 MNHEY and CDR2 SVGAGI. V lost 6 bases and J lost 5, with 13 bases in between.

CDR3 sequence reads: CASSLVGLGQPQHF. CDR3 coding DNA: TGTGCCAGCAGCTTAGTAGGACTTGGGCAGCCCCAGCATTTT. This chain uses TRBV7-9 with TRBJ1-5; D uncertain. V lost 1 base and J 7 bases, leaving 11 bases between the germline ends. From germline, CDR1 is SEHNR and CDR2 FQNEAQ (reference sequence). The CDR3 runs to 14 residues.